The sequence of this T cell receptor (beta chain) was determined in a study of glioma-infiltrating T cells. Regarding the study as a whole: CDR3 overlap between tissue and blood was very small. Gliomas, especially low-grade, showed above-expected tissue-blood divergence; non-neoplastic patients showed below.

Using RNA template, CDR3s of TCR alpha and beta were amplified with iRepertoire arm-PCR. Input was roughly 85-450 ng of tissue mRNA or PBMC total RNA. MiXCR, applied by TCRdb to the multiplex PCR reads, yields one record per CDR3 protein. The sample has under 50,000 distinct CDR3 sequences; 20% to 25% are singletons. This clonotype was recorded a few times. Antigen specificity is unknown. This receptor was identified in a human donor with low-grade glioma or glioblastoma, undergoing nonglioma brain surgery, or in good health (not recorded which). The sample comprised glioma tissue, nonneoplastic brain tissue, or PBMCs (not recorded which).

CDR3 loop: CASSLRGHGAFSGNTIYF. CDR3 nucleotide sequence: TGTGCCAGCAGCTTGCGCGGACATGGGGCCTTCTCTGGAAACACCATATATTTT. This chain joins TRBV5-4 and TRBJ1-3; TRBD1 is a possible D gene (5 bases). This CDR3 spans 18 amino acids. Trimming cost V 1 base and J 0 bases, with 17 bases left between them. Germline values: CDR1 SGHNT, CDR2 YYREEE (reference sequence). Full variable domain (missing parts from reference TRBV5-4 and TRBJ1-3): ETGVTQSPTHLIKTRGQQVTLRCSSQSGHNTVSWYQQALGQGPQFIFQYYREEENGRGNFPPRFSGLQFPNYSSELNVNALELDDSALYLCASSLRGHGAFSGNTIYFGEGSWLTVV.